This T cell receptor beta chain was retrieved from a study of response to subunit inactivated influenza vaccine (dated by TCRdb to the late 2010s). Broadly, across the study: Deep quantitative profiling of the T cell receptor repertoire was used in the study to follow responses to a trivalent subunit inactivated influenza vaccine.

The sample's time point label, decoded: 45 to 50 days after influenza vaccine administration. Library prep was done by RT-PCR. TCRdb names Illumina HiSeq 2500 as the instrument used. TCRdb trimmed public reads at Q25 via fastp, called clones via MiXCR and kept in-frame beta chains. Rows with one shared CDR3 protein collapse into an entry with the most common genes and DNA. For this sample the table gives some 160,000 distinct CDR3 sequences, of which roughly 10% were detected only once. Together, the top ten hold over 10% of the sample. Overall results and qualifications from the work: The authors proposed that each seasonal influenza vaccination may bring in only a limited number of new T cells.

Regarding this clonotype: Its specific antigen is unknown. Base qualities are not provided; no much larger clone lies one nucleotide away.

This sample comprised non-naive T cells sorted from PBMCs, obtained 40 to 50 days after vaccination. According to the study, the label for this sample's cell subset or site signals: memory T cell fraction. The sequence came from a man aged 45 to 65 who received an inactivated influenza vaccine. Donor details come from another sample of the same person, matched by shared clones.

CDR3 protein: CASSSKGLAGTQYF. The nucleotide sequence reads TGTGCCAGCAGCTCGAAGGGACTAGCGGGGACGCAGTATTTT. Here the chain combines TRBV7-8 and TRBJ2-3; 13 of the junction bases match TRBD2. Clipping removes 4 bases from V and 9 bases from J, with 4 as the unmatched junction base count. Inclusive of the bounding cysteine and phenylalanine, the CDR3 is 14 residues long. Only CDR3 DNA is held: 42 bases, read in frame from base 1. CDR1 and CDR2 are drawn from the germline V gene: SGHVS, FQNEAQ.